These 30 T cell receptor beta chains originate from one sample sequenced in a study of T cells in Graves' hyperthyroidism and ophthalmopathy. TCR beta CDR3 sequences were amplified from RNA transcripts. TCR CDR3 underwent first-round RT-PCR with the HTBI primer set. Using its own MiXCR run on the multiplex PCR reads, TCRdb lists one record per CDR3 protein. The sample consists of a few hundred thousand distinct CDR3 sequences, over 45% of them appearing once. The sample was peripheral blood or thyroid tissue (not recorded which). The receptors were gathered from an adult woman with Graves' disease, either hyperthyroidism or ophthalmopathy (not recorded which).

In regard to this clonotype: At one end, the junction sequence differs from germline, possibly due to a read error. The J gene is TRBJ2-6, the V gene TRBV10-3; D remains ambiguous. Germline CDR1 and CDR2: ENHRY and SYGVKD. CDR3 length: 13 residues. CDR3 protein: CAISGRQAYVLTF. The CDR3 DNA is TGTGCCATCAGTGGTCGCCAGGCCTACGTCCTGACTTTC.

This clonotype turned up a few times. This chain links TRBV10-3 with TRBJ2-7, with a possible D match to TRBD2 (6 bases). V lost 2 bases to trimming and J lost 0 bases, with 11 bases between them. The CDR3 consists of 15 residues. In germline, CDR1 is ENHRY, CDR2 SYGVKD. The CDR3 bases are TGTGCCATCAGTGAGGGACTACCGCCCTCCTACGAGCAGTACTTC. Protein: CAISEGLPPSYEQYF.

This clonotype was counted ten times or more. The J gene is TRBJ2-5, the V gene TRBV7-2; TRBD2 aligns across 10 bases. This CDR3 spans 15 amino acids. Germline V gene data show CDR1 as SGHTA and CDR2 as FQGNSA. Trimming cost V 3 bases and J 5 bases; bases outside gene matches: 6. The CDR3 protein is CASSFVAGGRETQYF. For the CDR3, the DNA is TGTGCCAGCAGCTTTGTAGCGGGAGGCAGGGAGACCCAGTACTTC.

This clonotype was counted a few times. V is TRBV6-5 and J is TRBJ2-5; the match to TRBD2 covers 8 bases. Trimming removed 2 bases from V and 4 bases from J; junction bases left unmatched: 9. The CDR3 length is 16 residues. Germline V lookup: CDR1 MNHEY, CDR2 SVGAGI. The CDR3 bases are TGTGCCAGCAGTTACCCCCGGGAGGGCCGAGGAGAGACCCAGTACTTC. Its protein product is CASSYPREGRGETQYF.

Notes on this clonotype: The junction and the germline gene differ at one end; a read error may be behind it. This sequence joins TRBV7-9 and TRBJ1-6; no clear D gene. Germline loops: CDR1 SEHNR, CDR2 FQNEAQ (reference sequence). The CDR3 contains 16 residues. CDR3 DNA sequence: TGTGCCAGCAGCTCCGGTTGGGCGGATTATAATCCACCCCTCCACTTT. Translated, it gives CASSSGWADYNPPLHF. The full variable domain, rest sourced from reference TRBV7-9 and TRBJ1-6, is DTGVSQNPRHKITKRGQNVTFRCDPISEHNRLYWYRQTLGQGPEFLTYFQNEAQLEKSRLLSDRFSAERPKGSFSTLEIQRTEQGDSAMYLCASSSGWADYNPPLHFGNGTRLTVT.

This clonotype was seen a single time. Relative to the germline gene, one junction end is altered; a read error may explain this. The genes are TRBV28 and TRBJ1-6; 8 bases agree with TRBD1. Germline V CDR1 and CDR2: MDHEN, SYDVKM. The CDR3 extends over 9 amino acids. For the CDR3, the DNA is TGTGCCAGCAGACAGGGGGACACTTTT. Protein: CASRQGDTF.

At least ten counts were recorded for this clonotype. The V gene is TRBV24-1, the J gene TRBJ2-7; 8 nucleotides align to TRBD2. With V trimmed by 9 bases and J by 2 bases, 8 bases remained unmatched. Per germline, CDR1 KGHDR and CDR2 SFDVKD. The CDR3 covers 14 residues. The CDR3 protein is CATRAAGDAYEQYF. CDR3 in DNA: TGTGCCACCCGAGCAGCGGGGGACGCCTACGAGCAGTACTTC.

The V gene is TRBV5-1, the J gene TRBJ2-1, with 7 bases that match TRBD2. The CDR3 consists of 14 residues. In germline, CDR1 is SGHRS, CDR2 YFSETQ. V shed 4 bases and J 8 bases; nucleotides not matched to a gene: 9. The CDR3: CASSGGSVFDEQFF. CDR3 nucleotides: TGCGCCAGCAGCGGCGGGAGTGTATTTGATGAGCAGTTCTTC. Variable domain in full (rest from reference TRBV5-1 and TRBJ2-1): KAGVTQTPRYLIKTRGQQVTLSCSPISGHRSVSWYQQTPGQGLQFLFEYFSETQRNKGNFPGRFSGRQFSNSRSEMNVSTLELGDSALYLCASSGGSVFDEQFFGPGTRLTVL.

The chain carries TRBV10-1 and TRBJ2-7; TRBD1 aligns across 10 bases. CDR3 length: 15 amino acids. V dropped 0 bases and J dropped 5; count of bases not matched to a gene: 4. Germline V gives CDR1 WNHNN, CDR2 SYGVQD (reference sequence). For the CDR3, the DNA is TGCGCCAGCAGTGAGTCAGGGACAGGGGTAAACGAGCAGTACTTC. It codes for CASSESGTGVNEQYF.

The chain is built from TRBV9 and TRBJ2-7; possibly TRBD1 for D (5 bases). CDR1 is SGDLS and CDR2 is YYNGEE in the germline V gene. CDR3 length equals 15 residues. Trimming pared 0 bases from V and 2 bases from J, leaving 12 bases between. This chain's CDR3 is CASSVEAGLTYEQYF. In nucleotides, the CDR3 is TGTGCCAGCAGCGTAGAGGCAGGGCTAACCTACGAGCAGTACTTC.

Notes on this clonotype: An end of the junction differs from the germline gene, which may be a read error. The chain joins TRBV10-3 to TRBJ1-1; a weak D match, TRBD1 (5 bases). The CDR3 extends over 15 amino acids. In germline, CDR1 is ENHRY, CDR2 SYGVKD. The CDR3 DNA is TGTGCCAGCAGTTACACTGGGGGGAGAAGAACTGAAGCTTTCTTT. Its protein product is CASSYTGGRRTEAFF.

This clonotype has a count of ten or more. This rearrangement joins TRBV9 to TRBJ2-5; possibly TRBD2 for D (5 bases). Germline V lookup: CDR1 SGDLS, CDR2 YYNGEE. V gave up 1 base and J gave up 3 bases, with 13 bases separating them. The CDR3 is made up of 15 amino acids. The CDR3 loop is CASSVSEGYKETQYF. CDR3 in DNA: TGTGCCAGCAGCGTAAGTGAGGGATACAAAGAGACCCAGTACTTC.

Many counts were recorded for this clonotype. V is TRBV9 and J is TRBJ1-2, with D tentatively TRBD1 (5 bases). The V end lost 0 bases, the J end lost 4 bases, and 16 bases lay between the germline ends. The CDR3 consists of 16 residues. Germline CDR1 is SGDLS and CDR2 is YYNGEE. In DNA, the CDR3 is TGTGCCAGCAGCGTAGAAGGGACCCCCAGCTTCTATGGCTACACCTTC. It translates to CASSVEGTPSFYGYTF.

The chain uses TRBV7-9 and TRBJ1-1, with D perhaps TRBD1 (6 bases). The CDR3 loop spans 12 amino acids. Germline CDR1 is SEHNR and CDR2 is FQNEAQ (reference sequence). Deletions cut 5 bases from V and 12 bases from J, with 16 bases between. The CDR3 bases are TGTGCCAGCAGCCTTCGACAGGATTCTACTTTCTTT. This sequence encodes CASSLRQDSTFF.

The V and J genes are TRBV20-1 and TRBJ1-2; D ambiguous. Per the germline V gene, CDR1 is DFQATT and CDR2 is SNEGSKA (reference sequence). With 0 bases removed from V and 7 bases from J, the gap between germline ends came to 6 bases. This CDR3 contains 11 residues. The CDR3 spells CSAREGRGYTF. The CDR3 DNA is TGCAGTGCTAGAGAGGGTCGTGGCTACACCTTC.

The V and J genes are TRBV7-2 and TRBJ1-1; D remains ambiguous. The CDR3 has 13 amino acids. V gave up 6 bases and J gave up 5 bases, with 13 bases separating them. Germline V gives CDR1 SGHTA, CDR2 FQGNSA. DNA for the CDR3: TGTGCCAGCAGTAGTATGGCGAAGACTGAAGCTTTCTTT. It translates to CASSSMAKTEAFF.

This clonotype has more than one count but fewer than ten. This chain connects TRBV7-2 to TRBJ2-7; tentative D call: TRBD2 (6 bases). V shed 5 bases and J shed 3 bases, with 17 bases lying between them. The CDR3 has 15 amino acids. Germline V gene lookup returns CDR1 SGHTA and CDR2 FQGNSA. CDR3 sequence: CASSDTLWGDYEQYF. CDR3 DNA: TGTGCCAGCAGCGACACTTTGTGGGGGGACTACGAGCAGTACTTC.

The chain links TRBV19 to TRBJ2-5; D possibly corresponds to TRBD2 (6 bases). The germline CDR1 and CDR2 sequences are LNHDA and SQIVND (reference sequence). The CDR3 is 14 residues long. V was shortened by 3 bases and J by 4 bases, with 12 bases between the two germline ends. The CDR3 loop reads CASSMTRASETQYF. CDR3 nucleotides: TGTGCCAGTAGTATGACTAGAGCCTCAGAGACCCAGTACTTC. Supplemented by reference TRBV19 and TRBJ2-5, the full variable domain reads DGGITQSPKYLFRKEGQNVTLSCEQNLNHDAMYWYRQDPGQGLRLIYYSQIVNDFQKGDIAEGYSVSREKKESFPLTVTSAQKNPTAFYLCASSMTRASETQYFGPGTRLLVL.

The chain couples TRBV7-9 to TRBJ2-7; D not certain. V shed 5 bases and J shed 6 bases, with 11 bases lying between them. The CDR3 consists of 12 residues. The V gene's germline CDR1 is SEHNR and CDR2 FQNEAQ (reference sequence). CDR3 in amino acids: CASSPRRPEQYF. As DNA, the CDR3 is TGTGCCAGCAGCCCGCGTCGGCCCGAGCAGTACTTC.

The CDR3 coding sequence is TGCAGTGCTATACGGGGGGTGCTGGGGCTTCCTGAAGCTTTCTTT. It specifies CSAIRGVLGLPEAFF. This sequence joins TRBV20-1 and TRBJ1-1; possible D gene TRBD1, 5 bases. The germline CDR1 and CDR2 sequences are DFQATT and SNEGSKA (reference sequence). V was clipped by 4 bases and J by 6 bases, with 21 bases between them. The CDR3 runs to 15 residues.

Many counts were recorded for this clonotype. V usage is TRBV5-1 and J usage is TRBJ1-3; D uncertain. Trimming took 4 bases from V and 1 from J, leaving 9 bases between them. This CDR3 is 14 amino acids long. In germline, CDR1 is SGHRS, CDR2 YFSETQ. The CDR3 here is CASSAGSSGNTIYF. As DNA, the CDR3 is TGCGCCAGCAGCGCCGGGTCGTCTGGAAACACCATATATTTT.

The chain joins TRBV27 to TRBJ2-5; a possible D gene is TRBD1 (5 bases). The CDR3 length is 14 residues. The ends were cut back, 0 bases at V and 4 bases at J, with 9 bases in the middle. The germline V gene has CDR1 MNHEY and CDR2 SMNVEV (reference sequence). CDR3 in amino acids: CASSLSGRAETQYF. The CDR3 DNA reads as TGTGCCAGCAGTTTATCGGGCAGGGCAGAGACCCAGTACTTC.

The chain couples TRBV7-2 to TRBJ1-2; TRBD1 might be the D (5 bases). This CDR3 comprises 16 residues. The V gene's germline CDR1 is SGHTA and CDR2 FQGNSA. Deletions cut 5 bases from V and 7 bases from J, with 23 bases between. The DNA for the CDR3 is TGTGCCAGCAGCCCCCCCGGGACGGGGTTGGGACGTGGCTACACCTTC. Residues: CASSPPGTGLGRGYTF.

The chain's CDR3 is CASSHEDTDGYTF. DNA for the CDR3: TGTGCCAGCAGCCACGAGGACACGGATGGCTACACCTTC. The chain combines TRBV12-3 or TRBV12-4 with TRBJ1-2, with D possibly matching TRBD1 (5 bases). The CDR3 is made up of 13 amino acids. V lost 6 bases and J lost 6, with 14 bases in between.

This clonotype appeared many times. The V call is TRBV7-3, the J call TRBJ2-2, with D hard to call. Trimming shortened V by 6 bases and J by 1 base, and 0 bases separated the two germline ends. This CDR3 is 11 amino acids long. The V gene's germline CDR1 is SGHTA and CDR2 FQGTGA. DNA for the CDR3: TGTGCCAGCAGGAACACCGGGGAGCTGTTTTTT. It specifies CASRNTGELFF.

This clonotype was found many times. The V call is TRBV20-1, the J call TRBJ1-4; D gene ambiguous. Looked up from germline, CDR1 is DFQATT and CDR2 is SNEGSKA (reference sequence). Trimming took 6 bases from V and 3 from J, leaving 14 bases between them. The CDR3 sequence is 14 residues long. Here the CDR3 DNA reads TGCAGTGCAAAGAGGGCCCCACCTAATGAAAAACTGTTTTTT. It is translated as CSAKRAPPNEKLFF.

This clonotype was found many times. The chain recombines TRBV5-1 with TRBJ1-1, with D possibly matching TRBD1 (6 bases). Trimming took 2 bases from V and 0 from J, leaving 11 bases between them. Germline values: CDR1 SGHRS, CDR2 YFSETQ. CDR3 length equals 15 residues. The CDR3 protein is CASSLQGNMNTEAFF. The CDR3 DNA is TGCGCCAGCAGCTTACAGGGTAACATGAACACTGAAGCTTTCTTT. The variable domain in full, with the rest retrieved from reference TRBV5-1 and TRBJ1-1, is KAGVTQTPRYLIKTRGQQVTLSCSPISGHRSVSWYQQTPGQGLQFLFEYFSETQRNKGNFPGRFSGRQFSNSRSEMNVSTLELGDSALYLCASSLQGNMNTEAFFGQGTRLTVV.

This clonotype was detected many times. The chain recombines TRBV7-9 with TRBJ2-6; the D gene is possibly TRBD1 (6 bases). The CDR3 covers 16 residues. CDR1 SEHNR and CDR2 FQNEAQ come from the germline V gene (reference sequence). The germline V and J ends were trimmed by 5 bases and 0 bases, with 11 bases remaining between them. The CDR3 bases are TGTGCCAGCAGCACAGGACAGTTCTCTGGGGCCAACGTCCTGACTTTC. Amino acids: CASSTGQFSGANVLTF.

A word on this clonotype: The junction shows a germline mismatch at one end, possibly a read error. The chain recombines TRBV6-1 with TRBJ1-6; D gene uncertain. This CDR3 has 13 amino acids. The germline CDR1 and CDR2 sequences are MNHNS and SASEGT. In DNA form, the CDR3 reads TGCGCCAGCAGTGTCAGGCTGGATTCACCCCCCCACTTT. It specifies CASSVRLDSPPHF.

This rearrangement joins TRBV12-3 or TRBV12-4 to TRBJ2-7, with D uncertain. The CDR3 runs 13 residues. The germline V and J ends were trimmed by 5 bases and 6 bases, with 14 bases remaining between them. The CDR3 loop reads CASSEVGWGEQYF. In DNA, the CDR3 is TGTGCCAGCAGTGAGGTTGGTTGGGGCGAGCAGTACTTC.